A selection of T cell receptor beta chains follows, all from one sample in a study of cytomegalovirus exposure and HLA in healthy donors. This table comes from immunoSEQ multiplex PCR, and its TCRdb copy is limited to in-frame clones, with some not included. In the table there are approximately 120,000 clones, approximately 94% of which are singletons. Specimen: PBMCs. Receptor source: a man aged 18-30 years in good health and CMV-seronegative. Both conserved end residues are part of each CDR3. The order of the fields is V gene, J gene, CDR3 protein.

TRBV19	TRBJ2-7	CASSGGTGSPYEQYF
TRBV6-5	TRBJ2-3	CASSPNTDTQYF
TRBV29-1	TRBJ2-3	CSVDRTGSTDTQYF
TRBV5-6	TRBJ2-1	CASSVLAGVSFF
TRBV11-2	TRBJ1-1	CASSPGGTEAFF
TRBV29-1	TRBJ2-2	CSVLKTSQATGELFF
TRBV14	TRBJ2-3	CASSPSRDTQYF
TRBV25-1	TRBJ2-2	CASSIGGTGELFF
TRBV23-1	TRBJ1-1	CASSQSLLVGLENTEAFF
TRBV29-1	TRBJ1-1	CSVGTPNTEAFF
TRBV4-2	TRBJ2-5	CASSNTGSQETQYF
TRBV6-1	TRBJ1-1	CASSRRGQDTEAFF
TRBV5-4	TRBJ2-6	CASSLGGRSSGANVLTF
TRBV6-5	TRBJ2-2	CASGLAGVTGELFF
TRBV28	TRBJ2-1	CASRFPSPGGSEQFF
TRBV28	TRBJ2-4	CASSPLFRTGEAKNIQYF
TRBV7-8	TRBJ1-2	CASSLGTGGAYGYTF
TRBV7-2	TRBJ1-5	CASSLVVNSNQPQHF
TRBV7-6	TRBJ1-1	CASRGQGGTEAFF
TRBV7-8	TRBJ2-7	CASSSITDRGDEQYF
TRBV19	TRBJ2-1	CASSLQTSGASYNEQFF
TRBV30	TRBJ2-7	CAWSVQGPLGGEQYF
TRBV11-3	TRBJ2-7	CASSSYDRGAYEQYF
TRBV15	TRBJ2-7	CATSPTSGSYEQYF
TRBV9	TRBJ1-1	CASSLGGRTEAFF
TRBV7-8	TRBJ1-5	CASSSHHSNQPQHF
TRBV2	TRBJ1-4	CASSLEAGGEKLFF
TRBV4-3	TRBJ1-3	CASSQDVPVQGPISSSGNTIYF
TRBV7-2	TRBJ2-2	CASSPRVGTGELFF
TRBV6-5	TRBJ1-1	CASSYSQGWTEAFF
TRBV28	TRBJ2-7	CASIREYEQYF
TRBV27	TRBJ2-5	CASSSAGLEETQYF
TRBV4-3	TRBJ2-7	CASSQVSGSYEQYF
TRBV7-6	TRBJ2-4	CASSLLLGDIQYF
TRBV7-2	TRBJ2-7	CASSLVGTGVSYEQYF
TRBV18	TRBJ1-3	CASSLGPSWEKEPSVWGNTIYF
TRBV7-9	TRBJ2-7	CASSYRLAGAEEQYF
TRBV7-9	TRBJ1-1	CASSFSAIREGVKWAEAFF
TRBV7-2	TRBJ2-1	CASSPSGSLYNEQFF
TRBV7-8	TRBJ2-7	CASTSGTGLGEQYF
TRBV18	TRBJ1-1	CASSYQTGETTEAFF
TRBV5-4	TRBJ2-3	CASSLDWDRGTDTQYF
TRBV30	TRBJ1-1	CAWSPGATEAFF
TRBV19	TRBJ2-7	CASSTYPGAQYEQYF
TRBV7-2	TRBJ2-7	CASSSLLQGEQYF
TRBV7-9	TRBJ2-3	CASSLMFNTQYF
TRBV4-3	TRBJ2-3	CASSQDSPLTGTDTQYF
TRBV28	TRBJ1-5	CASSPWGGFYQPQHF
TRBV12-5	TRBJ2-1	CASAVGGARSEQFF
TRBV5-1	TRBJ1-2	CASRADYGYTF
TRBV6-1	TRBJ2-7	CASSEGYATAGYEQYF
TRBV4-3	TRBJ2-1	CASSQDWSSYNEQFF
TRBV5-1	TRBJ1-2	CASSDRGGYTF